This T cell receptor beta chain was captured by sequencing in a study of T cells in Graves' hyperthyroidism and ophthalmopathy. The CDR3 regions of TCR beta were amplified from RNA transcripts. HTBI primers were employed in a first-round RT-PCR of the TCR CDR3. From the multiplex PCR reads, TCRdb called clonotypes with MiXCR, one entry per CDR3 protein. The repertoire has about 49,000 distinct CDR3 sequences, roughly 50% of them found once; the top ten carry about 34%. Stable Graves' hyperthyroidism denoted no ophthalmopathy progression over 18 months. Patients aged 18 to 65 had newly diagnosed hyperthyroidism that had lasted under 2 months. Germline CDR1 reads MNHEY; CDR2 reads SVGEGT. The CDR3 spans 15 residues. This clonotype came up a few times. The junction and the germline gene differ at one end; a read error may be behind it.

The V call is TRBV6-2 or TRBV6-3, the J call TRBJ1-5; D is perhaps TRBD1 (6 bases). The sequenced sample was peripheral blood or thyroid tissue (not recorded which). The clonotype originates from a man aged 18 to 35 with Graves' hyperthyroidism. The CDR3 here is CAGSRVTGYNQPQHF. In nucleotides, the CDR3 is TGTGCCGGCAGTCGAGTTACAGGGTACAATCAGCCCCAGCATTTT.